A single sample gave rise to the 17 T cell receptor beta chains below, sequenced in a study of blood T cell repertoires in COVID-19. Data came from immunoSEQ multiplex PCR; TCRdb stores just in-frame clones and leaves some out. The data hold a few hundred thousand clones, with around 92% observed a single time. Sequenced material: PBMCs or T cells enriched from blood (not recorded which). The receptor source for this set is a woman aged 45-65 years who had been exposed to COVID-19.

This clone showed up just once. The chain is built from TRBV19 and TRBJ2-7; D is undetermined. Germline loops: CDR1 LNHDA, CDR2 SQIVND (reference sequence). CDR3 length: 11 residues. Trimming took off 5 bases at V and 6 bases at J, with 8 bases between the two ends. CDR3 sequence: CASSAGVEQYF. CDR3 DNA: TGTGCCAGTAGTGCCGGAGTCGAGCAGTACTTC.

This clone was counted a few times. The V call is TRBV19, the J call TRBJ2-2; 8 nucleotides line up with TRBD1. The CDR3 runs to 14 residues. Germline-derived CDR1 and CDR2 are LNHDA and SQIVND (reference sequence). Trimming cost V 2 bases and J 5 bases; bases outside gene matches: 1. CDR3 nucleotides: TGTGCCAGTAGTATACAGGGGGCGACCGGGGAGCTGTTTTTT. Its protein product is CASSIQGATGELFF.

This chain joins TRBV29-1 and TRBJ2-4; TRBD1 is a possible D gene (5 bases). This CDR3 has 12 residues. CDR1 SQVTM and CDR2 ANQGSEA come from the germline V gene. V lost 4 bases, J lost 8 bases, and 12 bases lay in between. CDR3: CSVVPQGDIQYF. The CDR3 DNA follows: TGCAGCGTTGTCCCCCAAGGGGACATTCAGTACTTC. The whole variable domain, filled in from reference TRBV29-1 and TRBJ2-4, reads SAVISQKPSRDICQRGTSLTIQCQVDSQVTMMFWYRQQPGQSLTLIATANQGSEATYESGFVIDKFPISRPNLTFSTLTVSNMSPEDSSIYLCSVVPQGDIQYFGAGTRLSVL.

The chain links TRBV7-9 to TRBJ2-5; 14 bases agree with TRBD2. Trimming at V came to 5 bases and at J to 4 bases, leaving 3 bases not matched to a gene. The CDR3 sequence is 15 residues long. From germline, CDR1 is SEHNR and CDR2 FQNEAQ (reference sequence). The CDR3 coding sequence is TGTGCCAGCAGCGTTGGGACTAGCGGGGGAGAGACCCAGTACTTC. It encodes CASSVGTSGGETQYF.

The chain employs TRBV3-1 (or the pseudogene TRBV3-2) and TRBJ2-3; 7 bases match TRBD2. Germline loops: CDR1 LGHDT, CDR2 YNNKEL (reference sequence). The CDR3 sequence is 16 residues long. The junction had 10 bases not matched to a gene; V was cut back by 1 base and J by 6 bases. CDR3 coding DNA: TGTGCCAGCAGCCAAGTTGGCGGGGGTAAGCGGGATACGCAGTATTTT. Its translation is CASSQVGGGKRDTQYF.

Turning to this clone: Additional DNA sequences in this sample encode the identical CDR3. V gene TRBV5-1 combines with J gene TRBJ2-7; D is undetermined. V lost 0 bases and J 3 bases, leaving 7 bases between the germline ends. CDR3 length: 13 residues. CDR1 and CDR2 from the germline V gene are SGHRS and YFSETQ. CDR3 sequence (DNA): TGCGCCAGCAGCTTGGAAACTGGCTACGAGCAGTACTTC. This encodes CASSLETGYEQYF.

The chain couples TRBV25-1 to TRBJ2-3; D call uncertain. V shed 6 bases and J shed 2 bases, with 9 bases lying between them. The CDR3 consists of 13 residues. Germline V CDR1 and CDR2: MGHDK, SYGVNS. The CDR3 nucleotides read TGTGCCAGCAGCACATCGCTCACAGATACGCAGTATTTT. Protein sequence: CASSTSLTDTQYF.

The chain is built from TRBV5-1 and TRBJ2-5, with 11 bases identical to TRBD1. The CDR3 runs 17 residues. Losses at the gene ends were 2 bases for V and 1 base for J; bases not matched to a gene: 7. The germline CDR1 and CDR2 sequences are SGHRS and YFSETQ. The CDR3 reads CASSLGPGTGGQETQYF. DNA of the CDR3: TGCGCCAGCAGCTTAGGACCCGGGACAGGGGGCCAAGAGACCCAGTACTTC.

In nucleotides, the CDR3 is TGTGCCACCAGCAGTGCCCACTCTGGACTAGCGGGGGGGGAGACCCAGTACTTC. As protein: CATSSAHSGLAGGETQYF. This sequence joins TRBV15 and TRBJ2-5; 15 bases fit TRBD2. The CDR3 contains 18 residues. Germline V lookup: CDR1 LNHNV, CDR2 YYDKDF (reference sequence). V lost 3 bases to trimming and J lost 5 bases; unmatched junction nucleotides: 10.

The V and J genes are TRBV14 and TRBJ1-3; D gene uncertain. Trimming shortened V by 0 bases and J by 1 base, and 16 bases separated the two germline ends. CDR3 length equals 18 residues. Per germline, CDR1 SGHDN and CDR2 FVKESK. Written as DNA, the CDR3 is TGTGCCAGCAGCCAAGATACTGGAGACCGTTTTTCTGGAAACACCATATATTTT. This codes for CASSQDTGDRFSGNTIYF.

The chain couples TRBV5-1 to TRBJ1-2, with D possibly TRBD1 on 5 matching bases. The CDR3 has 14 residues. Germline CDR1 is SGHRS and CDR2 is YFSETQ. V lost 2 bases and J lost 6, with 14 bases in between. In nucleotides, the CDR3 is TGCGCCAGCAGCTTTGGAGGGGAAGTGAATGGCTACACCTTC. It encodes CASSFGGEVNGYTF.

CDR3 nucleotides: TGTGCCAGCAGCTTGGAGACAGGTAGCTCCTACAATGAGCAGTTCTTC. Its protein is CASSLETGSSYNEQFF. The chain carries TRBV5-4 and TRBJ2-1; tentatively, D is TRBD1 (6 bases). The CDR3 extends over 16 amino acids. Per germline, CDR1 SGHNT and CDR2 YYREEE (reference sequence). The germline V and J ends were trimmed by 0 bases and 0 bases, with 10 bases remaining between them.

This chain uses TRBV4-1 with TRBJ2-1, with TRBD1 identical over 8 bases. With V trimmed by 2 bases and J by 4 bases, 4 bases remained unmatched. The germline CDR1 and CDR2 sequences are MGHRA and YSYEKL. CDR3 length: 15 amino acids. CDR3 in amino acids: CASSQRTGSYNEQFF. The CDR3 DNA reads TGCGCCAGCAGCCAACGGACAGGGTCGTACAATGAGCAGTTCTTC.

A single count supports this clone. The chain links TRBV7-2 to TRBJ2-7; the match to TRBD2 covers 14 bases. The CDR3 totals 18 residues. Germline lookup yields CDR1 SGHTA and CDR2 FQGNSA. Germline trimming cut 1 base from V and 6 bases from J; bases unmatched to any gene: 11. CDR3 in amino acids: CASSLDFWTSGGSREQYF. Written as DNA, the CDR3 is TGTGCCAGCAGCTTAGACTTTTGGACTAGCGGGGGGTCGCGCGAGCAGTACTTC.

The V and J genes are TRBV9 and TRBJ2-2; weak D call: TRBD1 (6 bases). The CDR3 has 16 residues. Germline V lookup: CDR1 SGDLS, CDR2 YYNGEE. Deletions cut 0 bases from V and 7 bases from J, with 16 bases between. The CDR3 DNA sequence: TGTGCCAGCAGCGTAGCCCACACAGGGATGGTCGGGGAGCTGTTTTTT. It codes for CASSVAHTGMVGELFF.

This rearrangement joins TRBV5-1 to TRBJ2-3; 7 bases are shared with TRBD1. From germline, CDR1 is SGHRS and CDR2 YFSETQ. The CDR3 runs 15 residues. J gave up 2 bases and V 4 bases, and 7 bases lay outside the gene matches. The CDR3 nucleotides are TGCGCCAGCAGCACCCGGGACAGAGCCACAGATACGCAGTATTTT. The encoded protein is CASSTRDRATDTQYF.

In this sample, this clone turned up once. The gene calls are TRBV24-1 and TRBJ2-1; tentatively, D is TRBD2 (5 bases). Germline V gene data show CDR1 as KGHDR and CDR2 as SFDVKD. V was trimmed by 4 bases and J by 0 bases, leaving 9 bases between them. This CDR3 region has 15 residues. In DNA, the CDR3 is TGTGCCACCAGTGACTACGGACTCTCCTACAATGAGCAGTTCTTC. The encoded protein is CATSDYGLSYNEQFF.